This T cell receptor beta chain is drawn from a study of CXCR3-negative and CXCR3-positive naive CD8 T cells. Study at large: Each library gave roughly 1.5 +/- 0.3 million of approximately 130 million TRB reads.

As to this clonotype: The antigen is not known.

Study-level points and caveats: Similar TRBV-TRBJ usage was seen in naive cells (both CXCR3-negative and CXCR3-positive), but memory cells differed. Relative to CXCR3-negative naive cells, CXCR3-positive naive cells had more hydrophobic TRB CDR3s. The study found comparably high diversity in both naive subsets and much lower diversity in memory CD8+ cells.

Through 5' RACE with UMI labels, the TRB cDNA libraries were prepared. TCRdb derives one entry per CDR3 protein from the 5' RACE reads, leaving out DNA. The sample includes approximately 24,000 distinct CDR3 sequences. Sample: naive CXCR3- CD8+ T cells from blood. Documented subset: CD45RO-CCR7+CD27+CD95- naive CD8+ T cells lacking CXCR3 (TNR3-). The clonotype was recovered from a human donor in good health. Some clones in this sample may be carry-over from other donors' samples.

The CDR3 sequence: CAIRIVRGFGNEQFF. The chain links TRBV10-3 to TRBJ2-1; the D call from TCRdb, TRBD1, cannot be confirmed without DNA. CDR1 and CDR2 (germline): ENHRY, SYGVKD. The CDR3 length is 15 residues.